This T cell receptor (beta chain) was sequenced for a study of response to subunit inactivated influenza vaccine. Study-wide findings and caveats: Each seasonal flu vaccination may recruit only limited new T cells, authors suggested.

Each CDR3 protein is one row after TCRdb ran MiXCR on the RT-PCR reads. The sample holds 300,000 to 350,000 distinct CDR3 sequences, about a fifth seen once. Worth noting for this clonotype: Antigen: not known.

CDR1 is MNHEY, CDR2 SVGEGT, per germline. Trimming took off 6 bases at V and 4 bases at J, with 12 bases between the two ends. This CDR3 has 13 residues. The source of this sequence is a man aged 50-75 years who received an inactivated influenza vaccine. This chain links TRBV6-2 or TRBV6-3 with TRBJ1-2; the D is unclear. Source: PBMCs from blood, taken around 22 months after vaccination. CDR3 bases: TGTGCCAGCAGCCAACGAAGGTCCTATGGCTACACCTTC. It encodes CASSQRRSYGYTF.